This T cell receptor beta chain was found in a study of T cells after yellow fever vaccination. TCRdb analysed the 5' RACE reads with MiXCR anew, one entry per CDR3 protein. The sample comprises about 350,000 distinct CDR3 sequences, around 13% of which are singletons, and about 3% rests with the top ten. This clonotype appeared many times. The CDR3 is 12 amino acids. Germline CDR1 and CDR2: LGHDT and YNNKEL (reference sequence). Trimming stripped 0 bases from V and 5 bases from J, with 3 bases between. The sequenced sample was CD4+ T cells sorted from PBMCs, obtained 15 days after the yellow fever booster vaccination. This chain links TRBV3-1 with TRBJ2-3; D gene unclear. The receptor was derived from a man in his late teens or twenties who received the YFV17D yellow fever vaccine. The CDR3: CASSQDVDTQYF. CDR3 DNA sequence: TGTGCCAGCAGCCAAGATGTAGATACGCAGTATTTT.